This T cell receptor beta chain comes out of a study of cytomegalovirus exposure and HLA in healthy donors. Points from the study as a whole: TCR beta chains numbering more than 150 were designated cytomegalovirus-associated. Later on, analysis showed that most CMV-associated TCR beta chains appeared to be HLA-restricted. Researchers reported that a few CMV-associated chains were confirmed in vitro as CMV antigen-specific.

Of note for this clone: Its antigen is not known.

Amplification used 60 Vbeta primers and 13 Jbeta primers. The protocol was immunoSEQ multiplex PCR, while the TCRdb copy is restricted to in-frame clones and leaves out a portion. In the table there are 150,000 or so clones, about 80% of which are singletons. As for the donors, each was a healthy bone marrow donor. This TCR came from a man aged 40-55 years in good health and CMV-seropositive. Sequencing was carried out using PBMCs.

The chain's CDR3 is CASKASAQGAKYEQYF. Here the CDR3 DNA reads TGCGCCAGCAAAGCCAGCGCACAGGGGGCGAAGTACGAGCAGTACTTC. The rearrangement links TRBV4-1 to TRBJ2-7, with TRBD1 matching 9 bases. The junction had 14 bases not matched to a gene; V was cut back by 7 bases and J by 4 bases. This CDR3 is built from 16 residues. From germline, CDR1 is MGHRA and CDR2 YSYEKL.